The present TCR beta chain was sequenced within a study of blood T cell repertoires in COVID-19. At the level of the study: Acute-phase and convalescent COVID-19 samples originated in the United States, Italy and Spain.

Produced via immunoSEQ multiplex PCR; TCRdb's table is partial and in-frame only. This sample has about 130,000 clones; almost 85% occur once, and the top ten carry around 12%. This CDR3 has 17 residues. In germline, CDR1 is LGHNA, CDR2 YNFKEQ. V was clipped by 1 base and J by 3 bases; unmatched bases: 2. The source material was peripheral blood. The rearrangement links TRBV4-2 to TRBJ2-1; 14 positions match TRBD2. The receptor was isolated from a woman aged 25-40 years who had recovered from COVID-19. The CDR3 reads CASSQGTSGRNYNEQFF. The CDR3 bases are TGTGCCAGCAGCCAAGGGACTAGCGGGAGGAACTACAATGAGCAGTTCTTC.